This paragraph reports one T cell receptor beta chain. Antigen: not known. Every patient was affected by relapse after autologous stem cell transplantation, while exposure to brentuximab vedotin was not uniform. The V and J ends lost 6 bases and 2 bases, in that order; junction bases with no gene match: 10. CDR1 is SSHAT, CDR2 FNYEAQ, per germline (reference sequence). The CDR3 has 17 amino acids. The sample is drawn from a study of PD-1 blockade in classical Hodgkin lymphoma. General study findings and limits: TCR diversity in CD4+, not CD8+, cells rose significantly by C4D1.

Only in-frame clones appear in the TCRdb table, and some are missing; sequencing was by immunoSEQ multiplex PCR. The sample has 20,000 to 25,000 clones, approximately 70% seen once; the top ten hold approximately 6%. The material was peripheral blood mononuclear cells (PBMCs), obtained at baseline. This TCR came from a human donor with classical Hodgkin lymphoma. The chain uses TRBV7-7 and TRBJ2-1, with 10 bases fitting TRBD2. The CDR3 DNA sequence: TGTGCCAGCAGACCCGGACTAGCGGTTACGGCCTACAATGAGCAGTTCTTC. Its protein is CASRPGLAVTAYNEQFF. The whole variable domain, remainder taken from reference TRBV7-7 and TRBJ2-1, is GAGVSQSPRYKVTKRGQDVTLRCDPISSHATLYWYQQALGQGPEFLTYFNYEAQPDKSGLPSDRFSAERPEGSISTLTIQRTEQRDSAMYRCASRPGLAVTAYNEQFFGPGTRLTVL.